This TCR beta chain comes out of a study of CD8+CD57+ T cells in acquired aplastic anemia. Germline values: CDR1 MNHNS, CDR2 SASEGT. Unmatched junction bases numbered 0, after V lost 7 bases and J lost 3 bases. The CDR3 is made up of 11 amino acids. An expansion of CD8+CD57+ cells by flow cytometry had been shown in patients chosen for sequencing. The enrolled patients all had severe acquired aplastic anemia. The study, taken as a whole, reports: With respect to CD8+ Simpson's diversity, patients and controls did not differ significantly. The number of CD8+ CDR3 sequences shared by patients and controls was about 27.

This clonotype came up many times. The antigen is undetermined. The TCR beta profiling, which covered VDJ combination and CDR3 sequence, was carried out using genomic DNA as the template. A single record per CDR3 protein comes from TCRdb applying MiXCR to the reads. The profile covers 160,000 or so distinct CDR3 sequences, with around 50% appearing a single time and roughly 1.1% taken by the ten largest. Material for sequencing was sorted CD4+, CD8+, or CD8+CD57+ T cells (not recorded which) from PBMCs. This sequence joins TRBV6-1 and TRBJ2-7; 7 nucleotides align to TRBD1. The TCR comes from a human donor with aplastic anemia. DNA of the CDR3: TGTGCCAGCAACAGGGGCTACGAGCAGTACTTC. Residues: CASNRGYEQYF.